Each of the 20 T cell receptor beta chains below was sequenced from the same sample in a study of CD8 T cells in ankylosing spondylitis. General observations from the study: A TCR beta motif of eight highly homologous variants appeared characteristic of ankylosing spondylitis blood.

In TCRdb, the 5' RACE reads were re-called with MiXCR into one record per CDR3 protein. Of under 450,000 distinct CDR3 sequences in the sample, under 20% are singletons; the top ten hold 0.95% to 1.1%. Which antigens these TCRs recognize remains unknown. Sample: blood, either unsorted or a sorted T cell fraction (not recorded which). These receptors were taken from a male donor with ankylosing spondylitis.

This clonotype was counted between two and nine times. The chain couples TRBV7-3 to TRBJ2-3, with D possibly TRBD2 on 7 matching bases. The CDR3 has 20 residues. The V end lost 0 bases, the J end lost 6 bases, and 28 bases lay between the germline ends. Per the germline V gene, CDR1 is SGHTA and CDR2 is FQGTGA. For the CDR3, the DNA is TGTGCCAGCAGCTTAACGGCTATCCTACGGGGGGCAGGTTCGGCTGATACGCAGTATTTT. Its protein product is CASSLTAILRGAGSADTQYF.

The rearrangement joins TRBV10-3 to TRBJ2-2; 10 bases are shared with TRBD2. This CDR3 is 13 amino acids long. The germline CDR1 and CDR2 sequences are ENHRY and SYGVKD. After removal of 10 bases from V and 1 base from J, the junction contained 0 bases not matched to a gene. The CDR3 protein is CATSGRNTGELFF. CDR3 sequence (DNA): TGTGCCACTAGCGGGAGGAACACCGGGGAGCTGTTTTTT.

Only a few counts were recorded for this clonotype. This chain joins TRBV7-9 and TRBJ2-1; 8 bases line up with TRBD2. V shed 5 bases, J shed 7 bases, and the junction held 7 bases outside the gene matches. Germline V lookup: CDR1 SEHNR, CDR2 FQNEAQ (reference sequence). The CDR3 totals 14 residues. CDR3 sequence (DNA): TGTGCCAGCAGCCCAGTGGGGACTAGGAATGAGCAGTTCTTC. This codes for CASSPVGTRNEQFF.

This clonotype was picked up many times. The chain is built from TRBV5-1 and TRBJ1-6; TRBD1 agrees at 8 bases. Trimming removed 4 bases from V and 6 bases from J; junction bases left unmatched: 3. CDR3 length equals 14 residues. The germline V gene encodes CDR1 SGHRS and CDR2 YFSETQ. CDR3 DNA: TGCGCCAGCAGCACGGGACAGGTTAATTCACCCCTCCACTTT. Translation: CASSTGQVNSPLHF.

CDR3 DNA sequence: TGTGCCAGCACTGCAGACAGGGCCTACGAGCAGTACTTC. Protein: CASTADRAYEQYF. The rearrangement joins TRBV5-6 to TRBJ2-7, with 7 bases matching TRBD1. V lost 6 bases, J lost 2 bases, and 5 bases stayed unmatched. The germline CDR1 and CDR2 sequences are SGHDT and YYEEEE. CDR3 size: 13 residues.

This clonotype turned up a few times. The rearrangement links TRBV4-1 to TRBJ2-2; D is possibly TRBD1 (5 bases). V shed 1 base and J shed 4 bases, with 13 bases lying between them. Per the germline V gene, CDR1 is MGHRA and CDR2 is YSYEKL. The CDR3 contains 16 residues. The CDR3 nucleotides are TGCGCCAGCAGCCAAGTTTCGACAGTATCCACCGGGGAGCTGTTTTTT. Protein product: CASSQVSTVSTGELFF.

This clonotype was counted only a few times. This chain joins TRBV20-1 and TRBJ1-1; 10 nucleotides align to TRBD1. Germline V gene data show CDR1 as DFQATT and CDR2 as SNEGSKA (reference sequence). The ends lost 6 bases at V and 0 bases at J; junction bases unmatched: 10. The CDR3 is 16 residues long. The CDR3 DNA is TGCAGTGCCCCGGGACAGGGGATAAGGTTGAACACTGAAGCTTTCTTT. It translates to CSAPGQGIRLNTEAFF.

This clonotype has a handful of counts. V gene TRBV3-1 combines with J gene TRBJ2-7; D remains unclear. CDR3 length: 15 amino acids. V was shortened by 0 bases and J by 0 bases, with 9 bases between the two germline ends. Germline CDR1 and CDR2: LGHDT and YNNKEL (reference sequence). The CDR3 nucleotides read TGTGCCAGCAGCCAAGATTTAACAGCCTCCTACGAGCAGTACTTC. It codes for CASSQDLTASYEQYF.

The chain carries TRBV11-2 and TRBJ2-1; 12 bases are shared with TRBD2. The germline CDR1 and CDR2 sequences are SGHAT and FQNNGV. The trim removed 5 bases at V and 8 bases at J, leaving 10 bases unmatched. This CDR3 has 16 residues. The CDR3 DNA is TGTGCCAGCAGCGTACTAGCGGGGGGCCAAATGGATGAGCAGTTCTTC. Protein product: CASSVLAGGQMDEQFF.

The chain carries TRBV20-1 and TRBJ2-3, with TRBD2 matching over 10 bases. Germline V CDR1 and CDR2: DFQATT, SNEGSKA (reference sequence). V shed 1 base, J shed 7 bases, and the junction held 8 bases outside the gene matches. This CDR3 is 15 amino acids long. The CDR3 DNA follows: TGCAGTGCTAGAGGTCTAGCGGGGGCCGAGTATACGCAGTATTTT. Protein: CSARGLAGAEYTQYF.

The chain employs TRBV5-1 and TRBJ2-3; 9 nucleotides line up with TRBD1. J was trimmed by 2 bases and V by 4 bases; bases with no gene match: 8. The germline CDR1 and CDR2 sequences are SGHRS and YFSETQ. This CDR3 is built from 16 residues. The chain's CDR3 is CASSPTDRGNTDTQYF. The CDR3 DNA reads TGCGCCAGCAGCCCAACTGACAGGGGGAACACAGATACGCAGTATTTT. Variable domain in full (rest from reference TRBV5-1 and TRBJ2-3): KAGVTQTPRYLIKTRGQQVTLSCSPISGHRSVSWYQQTPGQGLQFLFEYFSETQRNKGNFPGRFSGRQFSNSRSEMNVSTLELGDSALYLCASSPTDRGNTDTQYFGPGTRLTVL.

The table lists this clonotype with a few counts. The V gene is TRBV11-2, the J gene TRBJ2-1; 9 positions match TRBD1. The CDR3 contains 16 residues. J was trimmed by 6 bases and V by 3 bases; bases with no gene match: 9. In germline, CDR1 is SGHAT, CDR2 FQNNGV. Written as DNA, the CDR3 is TGTGCCAGCAGCTTGACCTCGGGACAGGGAGTCAATGAGCAGTTCTTC. It is translated as CASSLTSGQGVNEQFF.

This clonotype was picked up a small number of times. V and J are TRBV6-5 and TRBJ2-2; perhaps TRBD2 as D (6 bases). Germline values: CDR1 MNHEY, CDR2 SVGAGI. Trimming removed 1 base at V and 7 bases at J, with 7 bases between. The CDR3 has 13 residues. For the CDR3, the DNA is TGTGCCAGCAGTTACTGGCGGGACGGGGAGCTGTTTTTT. Protein: CASSYWRDGELFF.

In DNA, the CDR3 is TGCAGTGCTGGGGGACAGGTGTGGTCGAAGACCCAGTACTTC. Translation: CSAGGQVWSKTQYF. This chain joins TRBV20-1 and TRBJ2-5, with TRBD1 identical over 8 bases. The CDR3 is 14 residues long. V was clipped by 5 bases and J by 6 bases; unmatched bases: 11. Germline V gene lookup returns CDR1 DFQATT and CDR2 SNEGSKA (reference sequence).

This clonotype was detected ten times or more. The rearrangement uses TRBV20-1 and TRBJ2-1; 9 positions agree with TRBD2. The CDR3 is 15 residues long. V trimming: 6 bases; J trimming: 11 bases; junction bases outside the gene matches: 17. In germline, CDR1 is DFQATT, CDR2 SNEGSKA (reference sequence). The CDR3 region is CSASISREGLGKQFF. Here the CDR3 DNA reads TGCAGTGCGTCTATCTCGCGGGAGGGCCTTGGGAAGCAGTTCTTC.

The table lists this clonotype with a few counts. Written as DNA, the CDR3 is TGCAGTGCCGGGGGAGGCGGGAGTTTAAATGAGCAGTTCTTC. Translation gives CSAGGGGSLNEQFF. The chain couples TRBV20-1 to TRBJ2-1; 7 positions match TRBD2. V trimming: 6 bases; J trimming: 7 bases; junction bases outside the gene matches: 12. The length of the CDR3 is 14 residues. Germline values: CDR1 DFQATT, CDR2 SNEGSKA (reference sequence).

This sequence joins TRBV29-1 and TRBJ1-1; D call uncertain. The germline V and J ends were trimmed by 5 bases and 7 bases, with 11 bases remaining between them. The V gene's germline CDR1 is SQVTM and CDR2 ANQGSEA. This CDR3 is built from 11 residues. The CDR3 nucleotides read TGCAGCGTTCACTACGGGAGTGAAGCTTTCTTT. The encoded protein is CSVHYGSEAFF.

This chain uses TRBV11-2 with TRBJ2-1, with 8 nucleotides matching TRBD1. In germline, CDR1 is SGHAT, CDR2 FQNNGV. The CDR3 is 16 amino acids. V shed 0 bases, J shed 6 bases, and the junction held 7 bases outside the gene matches. CDR3 DNA: TGTGCCAGCAGCTTAGAGGAGCGGACAGGGTCCAATGAGCAGTTCTTC. Translating it yields CASSLEERTGSNEQFF.

The chain couples TRBV12-3 or TRBV12-4 to TRBJ2-1; TRBD2 matches at 9 bases. This CDR3 spans 18 amino acids. The trim removed 1 base at V and 4 bases at J, leaving 11 bases unmatched. CDR3 protein: CASSLGASGNGVYNEQFF. CDR3 DNA: TGTGCCAGCAGTTTAGGGGCTAGCGGGAACGGGGTATACAATGAGCAGTTCTTC.

V and J are TRBV12-3 or TRBV12-4 and TRBJ1-3; D not resolved. V lost 1 base to trimming and J lost 8 bases, with 15 bases between them. The CDR3 is 15 residues long. In nucleotides, the CDR3 is TGTGCCAGCAGTTTAGTGGGGTCACAGAGACACACCATATATTTT. Translated, it gives CASSLVGSQRHTIYF.